These 32 T cell receptor beta chains were sequenced from one sample in a study of cytomegalovirus exposure and HLA in healthy donors. The PCR had 60 Vbeta and 13 Jbeta primers. Using immunoSEQ multiplex PCR, the repertoire was profiled, and TCRdb retains in-frame clones only, with some absent. Counted here are 130,000 or so clones, 50% to 75% occurring once; the ten biggest clones make up 2% to 3%. The specimen was PBMCs. The receptors here all came from a woman aged 40 to 50 in good health and CMV-seronegative.

The chain joins TRBV28 to TRBJ2-2, with a tentative D call TRBD2 (6 bases). Germline-derived CDR1 and CDR2 are MDHEN and SYDVKM. V lost 4 bases, J lost 5 bases, and 14 bases lay in between. The CDR3 spans 15 residues. The CDR3, as DNA: TGTGCCAGCAGTTGGAGGGCAGGACGGACCGGGGAGCTGTTTTTT. This encodes CASSWRAGRTGELFF.

The J gene is TRBJ2-7, the V gene TRBV6-1, with D possibly TRBD2 on 5 matching bases. Trimming removed 3 bases at V and 2 bases at J, with 14 bases between. The CDR3 extends over 15 amino acids. Germline V gene data show CDR1 as MNHNS and CDR2 as SASEGT. CDR3 sequence: CASSDAPQRAYEQYF. CDR3 nucleotides: TGTGCCAGCAGTGATGCCCCCCAGAGGGCCTACGAGCAGTACTTC.

This clone was seen a few times. The chain couples TRBV7-9 to TRBJ1-6; D uncertain. This CDR3 is 16 amino acids long. Trimming shortened V by 7 bases and J by 0 bases, and 13 bases separated the two germline ends. Per germline, CDR1 SEHNR and CDR2 FQNEAQ (reference sequence). DNA for the CDR3: TGTGCCAGCACACGAAGTAGGAGCTCCTATAATTCACCCCTCCACTTT. Translating gives CASTRSRSSYNSPLHF.

The chain employs TRBV5-1 and TRBJ2-5; 12 positions agree with TRBD2. The CDR3 covers 16 residues. CDR1 and CDR2 (germline): SGHRS, YFSETQ. Trimming took 1 base from V and 4 from J; bases not matched to a gene: 5. In DNA form, the CDR3 reads TGCGCCAGCAGCTTGCGACCGGGACTAGCGGGAGAGACCCAGTACTTC. Translation gives CASSLRPGLAGETQYF.

The DNA of the CDR3 is TGCGCCAGCAGCCTCGGGACTGGGGTCCCTTATGGCTACACCTTC. Translating gives CASSLGTGVPYGYTF. The rearrangement links TRBV5-1 to TRBJ1-2; TRBD1 might be the D (5 bases). V was cut by 4 bases and J by 5 bases, with 18 bases left in between. The CDR3 runs to 15 residues. In germline, CDR1 is SGHRS, CDR2 YFSETQ.

V usage is TRBV6-5 and J usage is TRBJ1-2, with D possibly matching TRBD1 (6 bases). CDR1 MNHEY and CDR2 SVGAGI come from the germline V gene. V gave up 5 bases and J gave up 4 bases, with 8 bases separating them. The CDR3 has 12 amino acids. Here the CDR3 DNA reads TGTGCCAGCAGTCCCAGGGGCTATGGCTACACCTTC. This translates into CASSPRGYGYTF.

The rearrangement links TRBV27 to TRBJ2-7; weak D call: TRBD1 (6 bases). The germline V gene encodes CDR1 MNHEY and CDR2 SMNVEV (reference sequence). The germline V and J ends were trimmed by 10 bases and 0 bases, with 13 bases remaining between them. CDR3 length equals 13 residues. CDR3 sequence reads: CATSRGGSYEQYF. The CDR3 DNA follows: TGTGCCACCTCTAGAGGGGGCTCCTACGAGCAGTACTTC.

Here the CDR3 DNA reads TGTGCCAGCAGCGACACAGGGTGGTTGGAAGCTTTCTTT. It encodes CASSDTGWLEAFF. The chain uses TRBV6-1 and TRBJ1-1; a possible D gene is TRBD1 (6 bases). The CDR3 runs 13 residues. V lost 6 bases and J lost 8, with 16 bases in between. Germline CDR1 MNHNS, CDR2 SASEGT.

The chain is built from TRBV27 and TRBJ2-2, with D perhaps matching TRBD2 (5 bases). Germline V gene sequence: CDR1 MNHEY, CDR2 SMNVEV (reference sequence). This CDR3 region has 15 residues. The V gene lost 3 bases and the J gene lost 7 bases, with 15 bases spanning the gap. The CDR3 sequence is CASSFVGAKIGELFF. The CDR3, as DNA: TGTGCCAGCAGTTTTGTGGGAGCTAAAATCGGGGAGCTGTTTTTT.

The chain is built from TRBV2 and TRBJ2-7; 10 bases map to TRBD1. CDR1 SNHLY and CDR2 FYNNEI come from the germline V gene. The CDR3 totals 14 residues. The junction had 6 bases not matched to a gene; V was cut back by 6 bases and J by 4 bases. CDR3 sequence: CASRAGTGDYEQYF. Here the CDR3 DNA reads TGTGCCAGCAGGGCCGGGACAGGGGATTACGAGCAGTACTTC.

This clone occurred a few times. V and J are TRBV27 and TRBJ1-1; tentatively, D is TRBD1 (6 bases). Trimming removed 3 bases at V and 1 base at J, with 9 bases between. The CDR3 runs 14 residues. Germline CDR1 is MNHEY and CDR2 is SMNVEV (reference sequence). The CDR3 bases are TGTGCCAGCAGTTTGAGGGGGGGGAACACTGAAGCTTTCTTT. The encoded protein is CASSLRGGNTEAFF.

This rearrangement joins TRBV5-6 to TRBJ2-1, with TRBD2 matching 7 bases. This CDR3 spans 17 amino acids. V shed 2 bases and J 0 bases; nucleotides not matched to a gene: 8. Germline CDR1 is SGHDT and CDR2 is YYEEEE. CDR3 sequence: CASSFAPGGSSYNEQFF. The DNA of the CDR3 is TGTGCCAGCAGCTTCGCTCCCGGGGGGAGCTCCTACAATGAGCAGTTCTTC.

This clone has a handful of counts. The chain couples TRBV10-3 to TRBJ1-1; the D gene is possibly TRBD1 (5 bases). The CDR3 runs to 13 residues. Germline CDR1 reads ENHRY; CDR2 reads SYGVKD. V lost 3 bases to trimming and J lost 5 bases, with 10 bases between them. This chain's CDR3 is CAISDLRQTEAFF. Written as DNA, the CDR3 is TGTGCCATCAGTGACCTCCGACAGACTGAAGCTTTCTTT.

This rearrangement joins TRBV4-1 to TRBJ2-3, with TRBD2 identical over 14 bases. V dropped 6 bases and J dropped 6; count of bases not matched to a gene: 20. The CDR3 totals 20 residues. The germline V gene encodes CDR1 MGHRA and CDR2 YSYEKL. Written as DNA, the CDR3 is TGCGCCAGCAGACCTTCCCGGATCCGGACTAGCGGGGGGAGCCAGGATACGCAGTATTTT. Translated: CASRPSRIRTSGGSQDTQYF.

The chain links TRBV19 to TRBJ1-5, with TRBD1 identical over 7 bases. The CDR3 runs 14 residues. Trimming at V came to 7 bases and at J to 5 bases, leaving 8 bases not matched to a gene. Looked up from germline, CDR1 is LNHDA and CDR2 is SQIVND (reference sequence). CDR3 loop: CASKGGFGDQPQHF. As DNA, the CDR3 is TGTGCCAGTAAAGGGGGCTTCGGGGATCAGCCCCAGCATTTT.

The J gene is TRBJ1-5, the V gene TRBV2; D remains ambiguous. V lost 6 bases, J lost 12 bases, and 18 bases lay in between. The CDR3 loop spans 13 amino acids. CDR1 is SNHLY and CDR2 is FYNNEI in the germline V gene. CDR3 in DNA: TGTGCCAGCAGGAGACGTACGGGAGAGAACCAGCATTTT. This encodes CASRRRTGENQHF.

This clone turned up a few times. This chain joins TRBV7-7 and TRBJ2-7; TRBD1 matches at 10 bases. Germline CDR1 SSHAT, CDR2 FNYEAQ (reference sequence). J was trimmed by 2 bases and V by 5 bases; bases with no gene match: 6. The CDR3 is made up of 15 amino acids. CDR3 region: CASSPDRGPAYEQYF. DNA of the CDR3: TGTGCCAGCAGCCCAGACAGGGGGCCCGCCTACGAGCAGTACTTC.

V gene TRBV30 combines with J gene TRBJ1-1; D gene ambiguous. The CDR3 is 13 residues long. V lost 6 bases and J lost 1, with 12 bases in between. Germline V gene sequence: CDR1 GTSNPN, CDR2 SVGIG (reference sequence). The CDR3 DNA sequence: TGTGCCTGTCGGAAACAGAGGAACACTGAAGCTTTCTTT. Translation gives CACRKQRNTEAFF.

The rearrangement joins TRBV7-3 to TRBJ2-3; 14 nucleotides match TRBD2. Germline lookup yields CDR1 SGHTA and CDR2 FQGTGA. Trimming at V came to 3 bases and at J to 5 bases, leaving 10 bases not matched to a gene. The CDR3 totals 18 residues. CDR3 nucleotides: TGTGCCAGCAGCTTCGGGTCGACTAGCGGGGGGGCCGGAGATACGCAGTATTTT. It encodes CASSFGSTSGGAGDTQYF.

V usage is TRBV4-2 and J usage is TRBJ1-6; no firm D call. Germline assignment: CDR1 LGHNA and CDR2 YNFKEQ. The ends were cut back, 1 base at V and 5 bases at J, with 6 bases in the middle. This CDR3 comprises 14 residues. The CDR3 DNA reads as TGTGCCAGCAGCCAAGGAGTGAATAATTCACCCCTCCACTTT. It codes for CASSQGVNNSPLHF.

The chain couples TRBV18 to TRBJ1-2; possibly TRBD1 for D (5 bases). Per germline, CDR1 KGHSH and CDR2 LQKENI. The CDR3 contains 14 residues. V shed 3 bases and J shed 8 bases, with 16 bases lying between them. CDR3 sequence reads: CASSPSWGGLGYTF. CDR3 nucleotide sequence: TGTGCCAGCTCACCCTCCTGGGGGGGACTCGGCTACACCTTC.

CDR3 DNA: TGTGCCAGCAGTTTCGGGGTATCCTACGAGCAGTACTTC. Its protein product is CASSFGVSYEQYF. The rearrangement joins TRBV28 to TRBJ2-7; D perhaps matches TRBD2 (5 bases). The germline gives CDR1 MDHEN, CDR2 SYDVKM. Trimming left V 3 bases short and J 1 base short, with 7 bases between. The length of the CDR3 is 13 residues.

J is TRBJ2-1 and V is TRBV6-6; 8 nucleotides agree with TRBD2. There are 16 residues in the CDR3. Germline CDR1 and CDR2: MNHNY and SVGAGI (reference sequence). The V gene end was trimmed by 6 bases and the J gene end by 3 bases; junction bases not matched to a gene: 10. CDR3 region: CASSPSGRGVYNEQFF. CDR3 nucleotide sequence: TGTGCCAGCAGCCCCAGCGGGCGGGGGGTCTACAATGAGCAGTTCTTC.

V and J are TRBV12-5 and TRBJ2-4; tentative D call: TRBD2 (6 bases). This CDR3 is 16 amino acids long. CDR1 and CDR2 from the germline V gene are LGHNT and FRNRAP. Trimming took 5 bases from V and 4 from J, leaving 18 bases between them. CDR3 residues: CASGLSGGARKNIQYF. DNA of the CDR3: TGTGCTAGTGGTCTCAGTGGAGGGGCCCGAAAAAACATTCAGTACTTC. Filled out from reference TRBV12-5 and TRBJ2-4, the complete variable domain reads DARVTQTPRHKVTEMGQEVTMRCQPILGHNTVFWYRQTMMQGLELLAYFRNRAPLDDSGMPKDRFSAEMPDATLATLKIQPSEPRDSAVYFCASGLSGGARKNIQYFGAGTRLSVL.

The CDR3 nucleotides read TGTGCCAGCAGTTACGGGGGGACTAGCGGCACTGAAGCTTTCTTT. It specifies CASSYGGTSGTEAFF. The rearrangement links TRBV6-5 to TRBJ1-1; TRBD1 is a possible D gene (5 bases). CDR1 MNHEY and CDR2 SVGAGI come from the germline V gene. V lost 2 bases and J 4 bases, leaving 14 bases between the germline ends. CDR3 length: 15 amino acids.

The chain combines TRBV6-1 with TRBJ1-5, with 9 bases fitting TRBD1. CDR1 MNHNS and CDR2 SASEGT come from the germline V gene. CDR3 length: 15 residues. The V gene end was trimmed by 5 bases and the J gene end by 4 bases; junction bases not matched to a gene: 6. CDR3 sequence: CASSFWDRENQPQHF. In DNA form, the CDR3 reads TGTGCCAGCAGTTTCTGGGACAGGGAAAATCAGCCCCAGCATTTT.

The chain uses TRBV5-4 and TRBJ1-5; the match to TRBD1 covers 8 bases. Per germline, CDR1 SGHNT and CDR2 YYREEE (reference sequence). The ends lost 4 bases at V and 7 bases at J; junction bases unmatched: 7. This CDR3 is 14 amino acids long. The CDR3 DNA reads TGTGCCAGCAGCACAGGACAGGGAGGACAGCCCCAGCATTTT. This sequence encodes CASSTGQGGQPQHF.

The chain carries TRBV2 and TRBJ2-3; 7 bases fit TRBD2. Germline CDR1 and CDR2: SNHLY and FYNNEI. The CDR3 totals 14 residues. J was trimmed by 6 bases and V by 5 bases; bases with no gene match: 8. CDR3 amino acids: CASSLGLNRDTQYF. As DNA, the CDR3 is TGTGCCAGCAGTTTGGGACTAAATAGGGATACGCAGTATTTT.

This chain joins TRBV28 and TRBJ2-7; a possible D gene is TRBD1 (6 bases). V lost 8 bases, J lost 2 bases, and 16 bases lay in between. The CDR3 contains 14 residues. Germline CDR1 and CDR2: MDHEN and SYDVKM. The CDR3 DNA reads as TGTGCCAGCGCCGGGACATACATGACCTACGAGCAGTACTTC. It translates to CASAGTYMTYEQYF.

The rearrangement joins TRBV7-6 to TRBJ2-2; TRBD2 aligns across 7 bases. Germline-derived CDR1 and CDR2 are SGHVS and FNYEAQ. The CDR3 sequence is 16 residues long. V was clipped by 7 bases and J by 0 bases; unmatched bases: 8. In DNA form, the CDR3 reads TGTGCCAGCAAGTTGAGGGAGGGCTCGAACACCGGGGAGCTGTTTTTT. Encoded protein: CASKLREGSNTGELFF.

The chain couples TRBV6-5 to TRBJ2-7; 9 bases are a match to TRBD1. The germline CDR1 and CDR2 sequences are MNHEY and SVGAGI. J was trimmed by 2 bases and V by 6 bases; bases with no gene match: 2. The length of the CDR3 is 13 residues. CDR3 amino acids: CASRGTGTYEQYF. The CDR3 DNA sequence: TGTGCCAGCAGGGGGACAGGGACCTACGAGCAGTACTTC.

This clone was found a few times. The chain has TRBV28 and TRBJ1-1; D is ambiguous. Germline CDR1 reads MDHEN; CDR2 reads SYDVKM. The CDR3 covers 13 residues. The V and J ends lost 6 bases and 0 bases respectively, with 8 bases between them. For the CDR3, the DNA is TGTGCCAGCAGGCGGGGTTTGAACACTGAAGCTTTCTTT. Amino acids: CASRRGLNTEAFF. The full variable domain, in which reference TRBV28 and TRBJ1-1 provide the parts outside the CDR3, is DVKVTQSSRYLVKRTGEKVFLECVQDMDHENMFWYRQDPGLGLRLIYFSYDVKMKEKGDIPEGYSVSREKKERFSLILESASTNQTSMYLCASRRGLNTEAFFGQGTRLTVV.